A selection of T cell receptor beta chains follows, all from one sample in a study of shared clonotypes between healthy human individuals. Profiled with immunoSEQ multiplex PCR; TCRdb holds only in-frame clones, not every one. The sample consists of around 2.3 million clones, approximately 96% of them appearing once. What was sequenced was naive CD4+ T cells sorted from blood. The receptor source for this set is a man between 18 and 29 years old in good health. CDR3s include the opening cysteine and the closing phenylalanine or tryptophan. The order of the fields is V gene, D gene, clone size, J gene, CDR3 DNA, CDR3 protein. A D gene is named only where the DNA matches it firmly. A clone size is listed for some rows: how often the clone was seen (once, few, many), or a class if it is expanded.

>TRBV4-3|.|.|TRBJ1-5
TGCGCCAGCAGCCAGGACATGAGGCGTCAGCCCCAGCATTTT
CASSQDMRRQPQHF
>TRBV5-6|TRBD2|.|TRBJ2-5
TGTGCCAGCAGCTTCCGGACTCGACTAGCGGGGGGCCAAGAGACCCAGTACTTC
CASSFRTRLAGGQETQYF
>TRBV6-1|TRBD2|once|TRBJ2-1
TGTGCCAGCAGTGATTGGGAAACTAGCGGGGCCAATGAGCAGTTCTTC
CASSDWETSGANEQFF
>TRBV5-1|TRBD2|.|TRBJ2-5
TGCGCCAGCAGCTTCCAACTAGCGGGAGCAATTGAGACCCAGTACTTC
CASSFQLAGAIETQYF
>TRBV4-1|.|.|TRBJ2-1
TGCGCCAGCAGCCAAGATAAGCGGCGGGAATACAATGAGCAGTTCTTC
CASSQDKRREYNEQFF
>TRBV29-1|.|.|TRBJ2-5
TGCAGCGTTGATTCCCCTAGCGCCCAAGAGACCCAGTACTTC
CSVDSPSAQETQYF
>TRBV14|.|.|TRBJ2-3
TGTGCCAGCAGCCAAGCTGGGTTCACAGATACGCAGTATTTT
CASSQAGFTDTQYF
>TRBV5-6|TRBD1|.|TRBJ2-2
TGTGCCAGCAGCTTAGGTCCCGGGACAGGGTTCACCGGGGAGCTGTTTTTT
CASSLGPGTGFTGELFF
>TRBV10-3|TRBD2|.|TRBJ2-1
TGTGCCATCAGTTCTGGCGGCGGGGGGAACAATGAGCAGTTCTTC
CAISSGGGGNNEQFF
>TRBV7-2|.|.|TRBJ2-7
TGTGCCAGCAGCCCCAACCCCCCAGGACTTCTCTACGAGCAGTACTTC
CASSPNPPGLLYEQYF
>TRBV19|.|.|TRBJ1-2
TGTGCCAGTAGTACCTCCCTGGGCTCCTATGGCTACACCTTC
CASSTSLGSYGYTF
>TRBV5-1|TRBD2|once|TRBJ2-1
TGCGCCAGCAGCCGCGCTAGCGGGAGCGTGAATGAGCAGTTCTTC
CASSRASGSVNEQFF
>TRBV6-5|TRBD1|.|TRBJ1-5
TGTGCCAGCAACCTAAGACAGGGGTATGATCAGCCCCAGCATTTT
CASNLRQGYDQPQHF
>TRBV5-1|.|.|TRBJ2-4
TGCGCCAGCAGCTACGACCCCGTCGCGGCCAAAAACATTCAGTACTTC
CASSYDPVAAKNIQYF
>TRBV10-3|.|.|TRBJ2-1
TGTGCCAGCGGCCCCCACTACAATGAGCAGTTCTTC
CASGPHYNEQFF
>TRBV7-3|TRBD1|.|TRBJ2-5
TGTGCCAGCGGGGCCGGGACAGGGTTGGCTGAGGAGACCCAGTACTTC
CASGAGTGLAEETQYF
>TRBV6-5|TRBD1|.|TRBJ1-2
TGTGCCAGCAGTGAGGGACAGGTCTATGGCTACACCTTC
CASSEGQVYGYTF
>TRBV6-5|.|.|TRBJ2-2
TGTGCCAGCTGCAACACCGGGGAGCTGTTTTTT
CASCNTGELFF
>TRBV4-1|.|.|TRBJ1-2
TGCGCCAGCAGCCAAGACGGCCAGGGGCTAATCTATGGCTACACCTTC
CASSQDGQGLIYGYTF
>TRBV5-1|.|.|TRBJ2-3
TGCGCCAGCAGCGAACCACCGAGAGATACGCAGTATTTT
CASSEPPRDTQYF
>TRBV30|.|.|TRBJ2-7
TGTGCCTGGAGTGTAACCGGGGCCGAGCAGTACTTC
CAWSVTGAEQYF
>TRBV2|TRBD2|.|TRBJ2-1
TGTGCCAGCAGATTACGTAGCGGGGGGTCCTACAATGAGCAGTTCTTC
CASRLRSGGSYNEQFF
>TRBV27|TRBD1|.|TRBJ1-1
TGTGCCAGCAGTTCCCGGGACAGGGAGCGCACTGAAGCTTTCTTT
CASSSRDRERTEAFF
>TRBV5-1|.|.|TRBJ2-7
TGCGCCAGCAGCTGGGACGCCGAAAGCTCCTACGAGCAGTACTTC
CASSWDAESSYEQYF
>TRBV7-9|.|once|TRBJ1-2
TGTGCCAGCAGCGTAACAGCGACATATGGCTACACCTTC
CASSVTATYGYTF
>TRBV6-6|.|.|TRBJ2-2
TGTGCCAGCAGTTCACAGGGGAACACCGGGGAGCTGTTTTTT
CASSSQGNTGELFF
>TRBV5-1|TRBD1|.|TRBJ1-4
TGCGCCAGCAGCCCGGGGGACAGGGATAATGAAAAACTGTTTTTT
CASSPGDRDNEKLFF
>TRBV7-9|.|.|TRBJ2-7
TGTGCCAGCAGCTTAGTTCGAGGGGGTTTCACTTATGAGCAGTACTTC
CASSLVRGGFTYEQYF
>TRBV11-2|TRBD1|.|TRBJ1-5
TGTGCCAGCAGCGCCAACAGGGGCGGTCAGCCCCAGCATTTT
CASSANRGGQPQHF
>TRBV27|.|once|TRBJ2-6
TGTGCCAGCAGTCTTAGCGCTGGGGCCAACGTCCTGACTTTC
CASSLSAGANVLTF
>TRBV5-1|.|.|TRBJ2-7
TGCGCCAGCAGCGGTGACACACACAGATCCTCCTACGAGCAGTACTTC
CASSGDTHRSSYEQYF
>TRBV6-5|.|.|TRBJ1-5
TGTGCCAGCAGTCATACAGATAGCAATCAGCCCCAGCATTTT
CASSHTDSNQPQHF
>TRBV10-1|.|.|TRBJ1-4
TGCGCCAGCAGTGATCCTGACAGCGAAAAACTGTTTTTT
CASSDPDSEKLFF
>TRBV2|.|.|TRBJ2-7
TGTGCCAGCAGTGAAGTCATTAACGAGCAGTACTTC
CASSEVINEQYF
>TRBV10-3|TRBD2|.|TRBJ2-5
TGTGCCACTAGTTTAGCGGGAGCACAAGAGACCCAGTACTTC
CATSLAGAQETQYF
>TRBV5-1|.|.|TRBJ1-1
TGCGCCAGCAGCTTGTCGACGGCCGGACTGAACACTGAAGCTTTCTTT
CASSLSTAGLNTEAFF
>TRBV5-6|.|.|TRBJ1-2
TGTGCCAGCAGCTTGGCCTCGGAGAAGAATGGCTACACCTTC
CASSLASEKNGYTF
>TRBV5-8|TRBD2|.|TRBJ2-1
TGTGCCAGCAGCTCAGGACTAGCGGGGTACAATGAGCAGTTCTTC
CASSSGLAGYNEQFF
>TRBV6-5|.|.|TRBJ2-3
TGTGCCAGCGGGGAGGTGGCTAGTGGAGGCGGTACGCAGTATTTT
CASGEVASGGGTQYF
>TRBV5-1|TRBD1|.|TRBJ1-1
TGCGCCAGCAGCACCCGACAGGGGGCGGCTGAAGCTTTCTTT
CASSTRQGAAEAFF
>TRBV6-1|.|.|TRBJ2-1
TGTGCCAGCAGTGAAGAGTTAGTCGGGCTAGCGAGTAAGAATGAGCAGTTCTTC
CASSEELVGLASKNEQFF
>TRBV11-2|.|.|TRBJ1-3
TGTGCCAGCAGCTTAGGGGGAGCGGGTGGAAACACCATATATTTT
CASSLGGAGGNTIYF
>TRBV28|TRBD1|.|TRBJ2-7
TGTGCCAGCAGCGCGCCGGGACAGGGATCCTGGAACTTC
CASSAPGQGSWNF
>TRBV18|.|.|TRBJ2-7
TGTGCCAGCTCAATTAGGGGACGACCCGATTCGGGCGAGCAGTACTTC
CASSIRGRPDSGEQYF
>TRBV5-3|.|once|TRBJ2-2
TGTGCCAGAAGCTTGGGACAGGTAAACACCGGGGAGCTGTTTTTT
CARSLGQVNTGELFF
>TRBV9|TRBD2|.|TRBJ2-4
TGTGCCAGCAGCGTAGGAACTAGCGGGAACCTAGCCAAAAACATTCAGTACTTC
CASSVGTSGNLAKNIQYF
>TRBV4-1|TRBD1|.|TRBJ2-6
TGCGCCAGCAGCCCCCGGGACAGGGGGCGATCTGGGGCCAACGTCCTGACTTTC
CASSPRDRGRSGANVLTF
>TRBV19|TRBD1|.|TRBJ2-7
TGTGCCAGTACCCGGACAGGGGGGCCCTCCTACGAGCAGTACTTC
CASTRTGGPSYEQYF
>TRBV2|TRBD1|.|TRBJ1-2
TGTGCCAGCAGTGAAGGAAGGGGGCGAGGCTATGGCTACACCTTC
CASSEGRGRGYGYTF
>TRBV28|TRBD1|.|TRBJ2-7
TGTGCCAGCAGTCCTCTCGGGACAGGGACCTACGAGCAGTACTTC
CASSPLGTGTYEQYF
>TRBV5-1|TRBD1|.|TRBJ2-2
TGCGCCAGCAGACAGCAGGACAGGACTTCCGGGGAGCTGTTTTTT
CASRQQDRTSGELFF
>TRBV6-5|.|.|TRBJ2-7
TGTGCCAGCACCAGGGGCAGTTCCTACGAGCAGTACTTC
CASTRGSSYEQYF
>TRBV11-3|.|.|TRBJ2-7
TGTGCCAGCAGCTTAGGGACAGTGGGCGAGCAGTACTTC
CASSLGTVGEQYF
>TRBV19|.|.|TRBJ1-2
TGTGCCAGTAGTATCCGGGGGACCTTGACCTATGGCTACACCTTC
CASSIRGTLTYGYTF
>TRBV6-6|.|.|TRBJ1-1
TGTGCCAGCAGTTACGTTCGGGAGAACACTGAAGCTTTCTTT
CASSYVRENTEAFF
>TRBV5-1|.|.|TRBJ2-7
TGCGCCAGCAGCATCGCTGGAAGCTACGAGCAGTACTTC
CASSIAGSYEQYF
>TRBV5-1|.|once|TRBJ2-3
TGCGCCAGCGGCCTGGGGTACACAGATACGCAGTATTTT
CASGLGYTDTQYF
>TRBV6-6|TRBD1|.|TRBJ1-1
TGTGCCAGCAGCCCTATGGACAGGTTGAACACTGAAGCTTTCTTT
CASSPMDRLNTEAFF